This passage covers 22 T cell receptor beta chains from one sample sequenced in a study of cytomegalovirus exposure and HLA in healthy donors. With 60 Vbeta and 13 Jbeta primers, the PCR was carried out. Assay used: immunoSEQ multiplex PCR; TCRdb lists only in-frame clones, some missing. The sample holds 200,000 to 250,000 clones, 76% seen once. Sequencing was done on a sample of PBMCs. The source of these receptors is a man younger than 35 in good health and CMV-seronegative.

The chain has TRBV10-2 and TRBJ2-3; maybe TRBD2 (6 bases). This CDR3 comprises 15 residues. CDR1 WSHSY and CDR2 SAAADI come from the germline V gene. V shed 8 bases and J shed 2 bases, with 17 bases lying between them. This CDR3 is CASLADGLHTDTQYF. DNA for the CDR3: TGCGCCAGCCTCGCCGACGGACTACACACAGATACGCAGTATTTT.

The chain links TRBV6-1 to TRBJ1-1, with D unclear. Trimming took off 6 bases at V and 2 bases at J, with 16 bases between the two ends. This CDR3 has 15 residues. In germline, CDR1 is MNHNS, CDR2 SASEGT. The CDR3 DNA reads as TGTGCCAGCAGCTTCACCACAGATCTTAACACTGAAGCTTTCTTT. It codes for CASSFTTDLNTEAFF.

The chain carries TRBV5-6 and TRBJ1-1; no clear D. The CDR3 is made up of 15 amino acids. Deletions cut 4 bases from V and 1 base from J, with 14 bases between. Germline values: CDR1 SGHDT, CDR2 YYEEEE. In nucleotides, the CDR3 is TGTGCCAGCAGCCTGGAGCTTCGTGGGAACACTGAAGCTTTCTTT. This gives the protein CASSLELRGNTEAFF.

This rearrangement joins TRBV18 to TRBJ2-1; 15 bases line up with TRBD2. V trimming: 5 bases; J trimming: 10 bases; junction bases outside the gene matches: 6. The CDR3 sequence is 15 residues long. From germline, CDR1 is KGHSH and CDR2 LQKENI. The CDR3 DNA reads TGTGCCAGCTCAACAGGGACTAGCGGGAGGCCCGAGCAGTTCTTC. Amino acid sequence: CASSTGTSGRPEQFF.

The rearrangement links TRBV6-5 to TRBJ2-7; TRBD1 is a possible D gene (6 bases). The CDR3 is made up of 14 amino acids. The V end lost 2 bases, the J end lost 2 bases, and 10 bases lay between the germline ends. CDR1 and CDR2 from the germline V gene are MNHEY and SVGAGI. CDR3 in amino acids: CASSYRPGAYEQYF. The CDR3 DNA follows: TGTGCCAGCAGTTACCGGCCAGGGGCCTACGAGCAGTACTTC.

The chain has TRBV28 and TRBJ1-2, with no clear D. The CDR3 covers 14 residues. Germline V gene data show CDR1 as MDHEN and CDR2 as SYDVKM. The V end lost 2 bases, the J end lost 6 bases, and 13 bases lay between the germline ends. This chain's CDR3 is CASSLNTGSDGYTF. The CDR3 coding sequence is TGTGCCAGCAGTTTAAATACGGGTTCCGATGGCTACACCTTC.

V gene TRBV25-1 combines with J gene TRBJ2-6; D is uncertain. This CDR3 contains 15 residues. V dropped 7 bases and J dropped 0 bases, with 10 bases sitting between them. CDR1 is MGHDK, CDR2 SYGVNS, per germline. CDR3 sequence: CASTEARSGANVLTF. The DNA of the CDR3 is TGTGCCAGCACCGAAGCACGCTCTGGGGCCAACGTCCTGACTTTC.

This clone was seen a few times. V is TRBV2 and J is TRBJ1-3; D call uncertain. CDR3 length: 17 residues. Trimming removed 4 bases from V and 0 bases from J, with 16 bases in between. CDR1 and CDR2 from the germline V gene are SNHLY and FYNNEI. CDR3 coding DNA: TGTGCCAGCAGTGCCCTCGGACTGAAGAGCTCTGGAAACACCATATATTTT. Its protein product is CASSALGLKSSGNTIYF.

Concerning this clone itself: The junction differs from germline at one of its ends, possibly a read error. CDR3 DNA sequence: TGTGCTAGCAGCTTAGTTCCCGGGGCAGATACGCAGTATTTT. It specifies CASSLVPGADTQYF. V gene TRBV7-7 combines with J gene TRBJ2-3, with TRBD2 as a possible D gene (5 bases). The CDR3 extends over 14 amino acids. Germline V gene sequence: CDR1 SSHAT, CDR2 FNYEAQ (reference sequence).

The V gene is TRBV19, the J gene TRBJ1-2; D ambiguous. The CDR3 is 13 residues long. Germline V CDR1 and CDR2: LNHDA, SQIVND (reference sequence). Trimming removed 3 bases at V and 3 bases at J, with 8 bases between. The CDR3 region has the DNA TGTGCCAGTAGTATGGCCAATGACTATGGCTACACCTTC. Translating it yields CASSMANDYGYTF.

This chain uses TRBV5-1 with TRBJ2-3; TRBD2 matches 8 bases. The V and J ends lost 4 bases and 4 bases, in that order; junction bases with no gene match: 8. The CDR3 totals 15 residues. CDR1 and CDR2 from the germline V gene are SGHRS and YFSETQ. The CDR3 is CASSPIAGGSDTQYF. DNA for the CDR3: TGCGCCAGCAGCCCCATCGCGGGAGGTTCAGATACGCAGTATTTT.

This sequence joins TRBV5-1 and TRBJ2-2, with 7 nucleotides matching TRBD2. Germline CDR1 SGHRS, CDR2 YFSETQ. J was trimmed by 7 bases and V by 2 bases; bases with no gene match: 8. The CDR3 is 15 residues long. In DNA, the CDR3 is TGCGCCAGCAGCTTATGGCGGGAGCAGAGCGGGGAGCTGTTTTTT. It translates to CASSLWREQSGELFF.

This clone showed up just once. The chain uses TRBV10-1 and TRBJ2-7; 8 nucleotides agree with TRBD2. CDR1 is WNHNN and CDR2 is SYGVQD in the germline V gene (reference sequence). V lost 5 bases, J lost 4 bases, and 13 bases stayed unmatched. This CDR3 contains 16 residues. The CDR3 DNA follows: TGCGCCAGCAGTCCAGAGGGAGCGGGAGACGGGTACGAGCAGTACTTC. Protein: CASSPEGAGDGYEQYF.

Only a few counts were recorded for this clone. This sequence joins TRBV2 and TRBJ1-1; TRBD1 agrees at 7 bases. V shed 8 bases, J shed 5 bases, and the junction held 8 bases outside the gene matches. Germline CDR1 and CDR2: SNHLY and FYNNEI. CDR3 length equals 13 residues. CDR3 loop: CASCVTGVTEAFF. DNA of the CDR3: TGTGCCAGCTGCGTTACAGGGGTAACTGAAGCTTTCTTT.

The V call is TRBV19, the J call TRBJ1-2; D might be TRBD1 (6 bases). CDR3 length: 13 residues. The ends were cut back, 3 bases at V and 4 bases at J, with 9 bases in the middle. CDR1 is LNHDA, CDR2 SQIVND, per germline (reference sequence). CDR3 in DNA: TGTGCCAGTAGTATGAGAGGGGGCTATGGCTACACCTTC. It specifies CASSMRGGYGYTF. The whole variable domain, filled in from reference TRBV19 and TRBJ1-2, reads DGGITQSPKYLFRKEGQNVTLSCEQNLNHDAMYWYRQDPGQGLRLIYYSQIVNDFQKGDIAEGYSVSREKKESFPLTVTSAQKNPTAFYLCASSMRGGYGYTFGSGTRLTVV.

The CDR3 is CASRLTGLGLSGANVLTF. The CDR3 coding sequence is TGCGCCAGCAGACTGACAGGGCTGGGCCTCTCTGGGGCCAACGTCCTGACTTTC. V is TRBV5-1 and J is TRBJ2-6; 7 bases map to TRBD1. Looked up from germline, CDR1 is SGHRS and CDR2 is YFSETQ. Trimming at V came to 5 bases and at J to 0 bases, leaving 11 bases not matched to a gene. The CDR3 loop spans 18 amino acids.

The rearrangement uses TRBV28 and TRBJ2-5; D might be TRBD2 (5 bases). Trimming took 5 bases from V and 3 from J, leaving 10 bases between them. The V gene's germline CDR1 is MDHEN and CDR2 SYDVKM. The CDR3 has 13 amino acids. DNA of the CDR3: TGTGCCAGCAGTCCTCGGGAAAAAGAGACCCAGTACTTC. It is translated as CASSPREKETQYF.

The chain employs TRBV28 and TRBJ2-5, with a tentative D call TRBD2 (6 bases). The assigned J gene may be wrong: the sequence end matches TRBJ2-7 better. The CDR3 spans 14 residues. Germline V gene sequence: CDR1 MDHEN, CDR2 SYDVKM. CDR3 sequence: CASSPAGGVDEQYF. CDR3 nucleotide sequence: TGTGCCAGCAGCCCCGCCGGGGGAGTCGACGAGCAGTACTTC.

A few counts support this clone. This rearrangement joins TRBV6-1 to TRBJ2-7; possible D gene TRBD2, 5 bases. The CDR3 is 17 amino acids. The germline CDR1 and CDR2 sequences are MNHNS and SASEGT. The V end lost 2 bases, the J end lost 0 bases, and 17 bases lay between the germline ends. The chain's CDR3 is CASSEPFSEQPSYEQYF. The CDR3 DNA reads TGTGCCAGCAGTGAACCGTTTAGCGAACAACCCTCCTACGAGCAGTACTTC.

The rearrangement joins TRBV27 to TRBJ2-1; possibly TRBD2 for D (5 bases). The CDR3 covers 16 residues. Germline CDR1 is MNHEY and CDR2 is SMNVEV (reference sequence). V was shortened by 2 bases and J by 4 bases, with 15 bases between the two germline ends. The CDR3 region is CASSLNGKSNYNEQFF. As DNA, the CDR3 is TGTGCCAGCAGTTTAAACGGGAAGTCGAATTACAATGAGCAGTTCTTC.

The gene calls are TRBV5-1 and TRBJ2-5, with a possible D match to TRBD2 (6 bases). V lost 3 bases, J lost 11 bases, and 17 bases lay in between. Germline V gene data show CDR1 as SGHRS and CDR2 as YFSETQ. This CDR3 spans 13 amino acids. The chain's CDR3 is CASSSAGLYEQYF. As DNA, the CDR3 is TGCGCCAGCAGCTCCGCGGGACTTTATGAGCAGTACTTC.

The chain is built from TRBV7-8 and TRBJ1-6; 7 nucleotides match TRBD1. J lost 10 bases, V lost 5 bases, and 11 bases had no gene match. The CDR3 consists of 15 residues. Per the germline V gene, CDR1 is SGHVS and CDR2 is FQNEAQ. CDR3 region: CASSRRDSGGSPLHF. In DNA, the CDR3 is TGTGCCAGCAGCAGGCGGGACAGCGGGGGATCACCCCTCCACTTT.